The next 11 T cell receptor beta chains were all read from a single sample in a study of T cell repertoires in cytomegalovirus infection. TCRdb itself ran the reads through MiXCR, one entry per CDR3 protein. This table has 700,000 to 950,000 distinct CDR3 sequences, over 25% appearing once. These TCRs are of unknown antigen specificity. Material: cultured CD8+ T cells from PBMCs, obtained from culture after CMV antigen stimulation. These receptor sequences come from a human donor in good health (CMV status not recorded). Some clones in this sample may be carry-over from other donors' samples.

This clonotype appeared a few times. A junction end diverges from the germline sequence, so it may reflect a read error. The rearrangement uses TRBV12-3 or TRBV12-4 and TRBJ2-3, with 7 bases identical to TRBD1. The CDR3 spans 15 residues. CDR3 loop: CASSLTGAFTDTQYF. DNA of the CDR3: TGTGCTAGCAGTCTAACAGGGGCCTTCACAGATACGCAGTATTTT.

This clonotype was seen only a few times. Sequence at one end of the junction differs from germline and may be a read error. The chain employs TRBV7-7 and TRBJ2-1, with D unclear. Germline CDR1 is SSHAT and CDR2 is FNYEAQ (reference sequence). The CDR3 is 15 amino acids. CDR3 protein: CASSLEPGPDNEQFF. Written as DNA, the CDR3 is TGTGCTAGCAGCTTAGAACCAGGACCCGACAATGAGCAGTTCTTC.

This clonotype was found many times. The chain is built from TRBV12-3 or TRBV12-4 and TRBJ2-3; D is undetermined. CDR3 length equals 15 residues. Deletions cut 1 base from V and 2 bases from J, with 10 bases between. CDR3: CASSLEGRPTDTQYF. The CDR3 DNA is TGTGCCAGCAGTTTAGAGGGCCGACCCACAGATACGCAGTATTTT.

V and J are TRBV9 and TRBJ2-5; TRBD1 matches at 12 bases. CDR1 SGDLS and CDR2 YYNGEE come from the germline V gene. The length of the CDR3 is 18 residues. J gave up 4 bases and V 4 bases, and 14 bases lay outside the gene matches. The CDR3: CASSPSRLGTGGTETQYF. The CDR3 DNA is TGTGCCAGCAGCCCTTCCCGTCTGGGGACAGGGGGCACAGAGACCCAGTACTTC.

This clonotype was observed many times. This chain uses TRBV7-6 with TRBJ2-3; 12 bases are a match to TRBD2. V gave up 3 bases and J gave up 5 bases; unmatched junction bases: 3. CDR3 size: 15 residues. Germline CDR1 is SGHVS and CDR2 is FNYEAQ. CDR3 region: CASSLTSGGRDTQYF. Here the CDR3 DNA reads TGTGCCAGCAGCTTGACTAGCGGGGGCAGAGATACGCAGTATTTT.

CDR3 nucleotide sequence: TGCAGCGTCCCCGGGACATATGGCTACACCTTC. Amino acid sequence: CSVPGTYGYTF. V gene TRBV29-1 combines with J gene TRBJ1-2; tentatively, D is TRBD1 (6 bases). The V end lost 6 bases, the J end lost 5 bases, and 10 bases lay between the germline ends. Germline CDR1 reads SQVTM; CDR2 reads ANQGSEA. The CDR3 totals 11 residues.

This clonotype was observed a few times. Its ends do not fully match the called genes, so a read error is possible. The chain is built from TRBV6-6 and TRBJ1-1; a weak D match, TRBD1 (5 bases). This CDR3 spans 14 amino acids. Germline CDR1 is MNHNY and CDR2 is SVGAGI (reference sequence). The CDR3 protein is CASSYPQGGTKAFF. In DNA form, the CDR3 reads TGTGCCAGCAGTTACCCCCAGGGAGGCACTAAAGCTTTCTTT.

This chain connects TRBV20-1 to TRBJ1-2; D is unclear. V was trimmed by 3 bases and J by 6 bases, leaving 20 bases between them. Per the germline V gene, CDR1 is DFQATT and CDR2 is SNEGSKA (reference sequence). This CDR3 region has 15 residues. CDR3 region: CSASPDHPLGHGYTF. The CDR3, as DNA: TGCAGTGCTAGTCCGGACCACCCCCTAGGGCATGGCTACACCTTC.

The sample holds a few counts of this clonotype. This chain joins TRBV4-3 and TRBJ1-4, with D perhaps TRBD1 (6 bases). This CDR3 has 15 residues. V was cut by 4 bases and J by 7 bases, with 16 bases left in between. Germline-derived CDR1 and CDR2 are LGHNA and YSLEER. CDR3 region: CASSRIGGVGEKLFF. CDR3 nucleotide sequence: TGCGCCAGCAGCCGAATAGGGGGGGTCGGTGAAAAACTGTTTTTT.

This clonotype was recorded only once. The chain uses TRBV19 and TRBJ2-5; 10 nucleotides line up with TRBD2. V lost 7 bases, J lost 2 bases, and 7 bases stayed unmatched. This CDR3 is 15 amino acids long. CDR1 is LNHDA, CDR2 SQIVND, per germline (reference sequence). The CDR3 is CASTASGGGQETQYF. The CDR3 DNA sequence: TGTGCCAGTACCGCTAGCGGGGGCGGACAAGAGACCCAGTACTTC.

This clonotype appeared a few times. The chain links TRBV20-1 to TRBJ2-7; D is unclear. The V gene lost 1 base and the J gene lost 6 bases, with 10 bases spanning the gap. CDR1 is DFQATT and CDR2 is SNEGSKA in the germline V gene (reference sequence). The length of the CDR3 is 12 residues. The DNA of the CDR3 is TGCAGTGCTAGAGGAGAAAGGTCCGAGCAGTACGTC. Its translation is CSARGERSEQYV.